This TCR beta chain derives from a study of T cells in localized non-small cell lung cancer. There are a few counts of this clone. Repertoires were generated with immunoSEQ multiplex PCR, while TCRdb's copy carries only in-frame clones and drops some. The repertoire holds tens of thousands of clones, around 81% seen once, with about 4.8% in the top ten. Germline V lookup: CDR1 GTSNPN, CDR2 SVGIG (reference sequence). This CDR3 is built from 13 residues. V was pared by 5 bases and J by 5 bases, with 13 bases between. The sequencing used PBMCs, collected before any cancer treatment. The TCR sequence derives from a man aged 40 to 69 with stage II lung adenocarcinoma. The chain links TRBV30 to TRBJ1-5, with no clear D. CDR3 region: CAWARAADQPQHF. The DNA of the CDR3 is TGTGCCTGGGCCCGGGCCGCGGATCAGCCCCAGCATTTT. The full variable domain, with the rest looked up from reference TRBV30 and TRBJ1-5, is SQTIHQWPATLVQPVGSPLSLECTVEGTSNPNLYWYRQAAGRGLQLLFYSVGIGQISSEVPQNLSASRPQDRQFILSSKKLLLSDSGFYLCAWARAADQPQHFGDGTRLSIL.